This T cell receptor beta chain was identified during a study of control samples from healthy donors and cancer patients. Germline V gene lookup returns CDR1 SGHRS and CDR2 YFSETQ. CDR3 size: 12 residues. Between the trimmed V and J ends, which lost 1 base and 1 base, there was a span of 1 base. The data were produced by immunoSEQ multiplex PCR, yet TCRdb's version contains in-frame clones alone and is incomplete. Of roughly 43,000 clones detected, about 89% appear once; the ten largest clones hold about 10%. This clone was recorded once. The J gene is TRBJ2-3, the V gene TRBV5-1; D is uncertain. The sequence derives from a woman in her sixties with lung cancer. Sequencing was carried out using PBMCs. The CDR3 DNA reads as TGCGCCAGCAGCTTGCGCACAGATACGCAGTATTTT. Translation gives CASSLRTDTQYF. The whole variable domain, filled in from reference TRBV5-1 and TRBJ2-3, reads KAGVTQTPRYLIKTRGQQVTLSCSPISGHRSVSWYQQTPGQGLQFLFEYFSETQRNKGNFPGRFSGRQFSNSRSEMNVSTLELGDSALYLCASSLRTDTQYFGPGTRLTVL.